Below are 27 T cell receptor beta chains sequenced from a single sample in a study of high-grade serous ovarian cancer treatment subgroups. Tumor samples were obtained before definitive surgery or chemotherapy. Generated by immunoSEQ multiplex PCR, the TCRdb table keeps only in-frame clones and is missing some. Seen here are approximately 40,000 clones, about four fifths observed once, and the top ten hold around 3.3%. Material: tumor tissue. These receptors all come from a human donor with high-grade serous ovarian cancer.

The V gene is TRBV7-9, the J gene TRBJ2-5; D perhaps matches TRBD2 (6 bases). Germline V CDR1 and CDR2: SEHNR, FQNEAQ (reference sequence). The germline V and J ends were trimmed by 0 bases and 4 bases, with 12 bases remaining between them. This CDR3 spans 15 amino acids. This chain's CDR3 is CASSLAGGIGETQYF. In DNA, the CDR3 is TGTGCCAGCAGCTTAGCGGGAGGAATTGGAGAGACCCAGTACTTC.

The V and J genes are TRBV27 and TRBJ2-2; 9 nucleotides line up with TRBD1. The CDR3 is 17 residues long. V trimming: 3 bases; J trimming: 3 bases; junction bases outside the gene matches: 8. CDR1 and CDR2 (germline): MNHEY, SMNVEV (reference sequence). In DNA, the CDR3 is TGTGCCAGCAGTTTGGACGGGACAGGGTGGGACACCGGGGAGCTGTTTTTT. Its translation: CASSLDGTGWDTGELFF.

This rearrangement joins TRBV7-8 to TRBJ1-4, with 7 bases fitting TRBD1. The germline gives CDR1 SGHVS, CDR2 FQNEAQ. This CDR3 comprises 16 residues. With 7 bases clipped from V and 7 bases from J, the junction kept 15 bases outside the gene matches. The CDR3 is CASTSPGGGIGEKLFF. CDR3 DNA: TGTGCCAGCACCTCCCCTGGAGGGGGCATCGGTGAAAAACTGTTTTTT.

The rearrangement joins TRBV15 to TRBJ2-1, with 10 bases lining up with TRBD2. The trim removed 1 base at V and 6 bases at J, leaving 6 bases unmatched. The CDR3 has 16 residues. The V gene's germline CDR1 is LNHNV and CDR2 YYDKDF (reference sequence). CDR3: CATSRGIAGGSNEQFF. The CDR3 DNA follows: TGTGCCACCAGCAGAGGGATAGCGGGAGGATCCAATGAGCAGTTCTTC.

V and J are TRBV6-6 and TRBJ2-7; 7 nucleotides agree with TRBD2. CDR3 length equals 15 residues. V lost 2 bases, J lost 0 bases, and 4 bases stayed unmatched. Germline CDR1 reads MNHNY; CDR2 reads SVGAGI (reference sequence). The CDR3 DNA follows: TGTGCCAGCAGTTACGCTAGCGGATACTCCTACGAGCAGTACTTC. This encodes CASSYASGYSYEQYF.

The chain carries TRBV7-3 and TRBJ1-1, with a weak D call TRBD1 (6 bases). Germline loops: CDR1 SGHTA, CDR2 FQGTGA. The CDR3 is 15 amino acids. V was pared by 1 base and J by 1 base, with 10 bases between. The CDR3: CASSLSAGANTEAFF. For the CDR3, the DNA is TGTGCCAGCAGCTTAAGTGCAGGGGCGAACACTGAAGCTTTCTTT.

V gene TRBV28 combines with J gene TRBJ2-1; 8 nucleotides align to TRBD2. Trimming at V came to 6 bases and at J to 3 bases, leaving 7 bases not matched to a gene. This CDR3 contains 15 residues. Looked up from germline, CDR1 is MDHEN and CDR2 is SYDVKM. The CDR3 here is CASSGGLALYNEQFF. For the CDR3, the DNA is TGTGCCAGCAGCGGCGGACTAGCACTCTACAATGAGCAGTTCTTC. The entire variable domain, with the rest obtained from reference TRBV28 and TRBJ2-1, is as follows: DVKVTQSSRYLVKRTGEKVFLECVQDMDHENMFWYRQDPGLGLRLIYFSYDVKMKEKGDIPEGYSVSREKKERFSLILESASTNQTSMYLCASSGGLALYNEQFFGPGTRLTVL.

This chain links TRBV15 with TRBJ2-5, with D unclear. This CDR3 comprises 13 residues. Trimming shortened V by 2 bases and J by 5 bases, and 9 bases separated the two germline ends. Germline CDR1 LNHNV, CDR2 YYDKDF (reference sequence). The CDR3 nucleotides are TGTGCCACCAGCAGATCCCTCCCGGAGACCCAGTACTTC. As protein: CATSRSLPETQYF.

The genes are TRBV5-1 and TRBJ2-5; no reliable D call. The end of the DNA is better explained by TRBJ2-7, so the J call may be wrong. The CDR3 is 13 amino acids. Per the germline V gene, CDR1 is SGHRS and CDR2 is YFSETQ. The CDR3 bases are TGCGCCAGCAGCTTGGGGGCCCCCTACGAGCAGTACTTC. Protein product: CASSLGAPYEQYF.

The CDR3 sequence is CASKQETSNYGYTF. The CDR3 DNA reads as TGTGCCAGCAAGCAAGAGACCTCTAACTATGGCTACACCTTC. This chain links TRBV2 with TRBJ1-2; D gene unclear. V gave up 7 bases and J gave up 0 bases, with 12 bases separating them. This CDR3 is 14 amino acids long. Looked up from germline, CDR1 is SNHLY and CDR2 is FYNNEI. Looking up the rest from reference TRBV2 and TRBJ1-2 gives the full variable domain: EPEVTQTPSHQVTQMGQEVILRCVPISNHLYFYWYRQILGQKVEFLVSFYNNEISEKSEIFDDQFSVERPDGSNFTLKIRSTKLEDSAMYFCASKQETSNYGYTFGSGTRLTVV.

The J gene is TRBJ1-1, the V gene TRBV5-1; weak D call: TRBD1 (5 bases). Germline V lookup: CDR1 SGHRS, CDR2 YFSETQ. CDR3 length: 17 amino acids. V was clipped by 3 bases and J by 0 bases, with 18 bases between them. The CDR3 loop reads CASSSGTPLLMNTEAFF. DNA for the CDR3: TGCGCCAGCAGCTCAGGGACCCCCCTCCTTATGAACACTGAAGCTTTCTTT.

The V call is TRBV29-1, the J call TRBJ2-1, with D maybe TRBD2 (5 bases). From germline, CDR1 is SQVTM and CDR2 ANQGSEA. Deletions cut 6 bases from V and 7 bases from J, with 13 bases between. The CDR3 extends over 12 amino acids. CDR3 amino acids: CSVGGRRNEQFF. The CDR3 nucleotides are TGCAGCGTCGGAGGTAGGCGGAATGAGCAGTTCTTC.

The gene calls are TRBV19 and TRBJ2-5; 8 bases match TRBD1. Trimming removed 1 base from V and 3 bases from J; junction bases left unmatched: 13. This CDR3 spans 18 amino acids. The germline CDR1 and CDR2 sequences are LNHDA and SQIVND (reference sequence). This CDR3 is CASSIVDRVRASKETQYF. The CDR3 coding sequence is TGTGCCAGTAGTATAGTGGACAGGGTCCGAGCCTCAAAAGAGACCCAGTACTTC.

The V gene is TRBV7-9, the J gene TRBJ2-3, with D maybe TRBD2 (6 bases). With 5 bases removed from V and 6 bases from J, the gap between germline ends came to 18 bases. The CDR3 loop spans 15 amino acids. Per germline, CDR1 SEHNR and CDR2 FQNEAQ (reference sequence). This CDR3 reads CASSPVAGRPDTQYF. The CDR3 DNA reads TGTGCCAGCAGCCCCGTGGCGGGACGTCCGGATACGCAGTATTTT. The full variable domain, rest sourced from reference TRBV7-9 and TRBJ2-3, is DTGVSQNPRHKITKRGQNVTFRCDPISEHNRLYWYRQTLGQGPEFLTYFQNEAQLEKSRLLSDRFSAERPKGSFSTLEIQRTEQGDSAMYLCASSPVAGRPDTQYFGPGTRLTVL.

This rearrangement joins TRBV2 to TRBJ1-2; D not certain. The CDR3 is 13 residues long. V was pared by 2 bases and J by 5 bases, with 9 bases between. Germline V gene lookup returns CDR1 SNHLY and CDR2 FYNNEI. CDR3 nucleotide sequence: TGTGCCAGCAGTGAAAAGACGGAATATGGCTACACCTTC. Translating it yields CASSEKTEYGYTF.

This clone was seen once. The chain is built from TRBV5-1 and TRBJ2-5; D is possibly TRBD1 or TRBD2 (6 bases each). Trimming removed 1 base at V and 5 bases at J, with 9 bases between. This CDR3 is built from 13 residues. CDR1 and CDR2 (germline): SGHRS, YFSETQ. CDR3 sequence: CASSLRGEETQYF. CDR3 nucleotides: TGCGCCAGCAGCTTGAGGGGGGAGGAGACCCAGTACTTC.

The chain employs TRBV10-3 and TRBJ2-7; 11 nucleotides match TRBD1. V was pared by 5 bases and J by 3 bases, with 6 bases of the junction left unmatched. The CDR3 is 15 residues long. CDR1 and CDR2 (germline): ENHRY, SYGVKD. CDR3 sequence: CAISNSGTGGYEQYF. The CDR3 nucleotides are TGTGCCATCAGTAATTCCGGGACAGGGGGCTACGAGCAGTACTTC.

The J gene is TRBJ1-5, the V gene TRBV18, with D uncertain. The CDR3 loop spans 14 amino acids. Germline values: CDR1 KGHSH, CDR2 LQKENI. V was shortened by 0 bases and J by 3 bases, with 6 bases between the two germline ends. CDR3: CASSPPGPNQPQHF. The CDR3 DNA reads as TGTGCCAGCTCACCACCCGGACCCAATCAGCCCCAGCATTTT. Full variable domain (missing parts from reference TRBV18 and TRBJ1-5): NAGVMQNPRHLVRRRGQEARLRCSPMKGHSHVYWYRQLPEEGLKFMVYLQKENIIDESGMPKERFSAEFPKEGPSILRIQQVVRGDSAAYFCASSPPGPNQPQHFGDGTRLSIL.

The sample holds one count of this clone. This chain connects TRBV5-4 to TRBJ1-1, with TRBD1 as a possible D gene (5 bases). This CDR3 comprises 16 residues. CDR1 is SGHNT, CDR2 YYREEE, per germline (reference sequence). Between the trimmed V and J ends, which lost 4 bases and 0 bases, there was a span of 16 bases. CDR3 sequence: CASSPGGSLMNTEAFF. CDR3 bases: TGTGCCAGCAGCCCGGGGGGTAGCTTGATGAACACTGAAGCTTTCTTT.

The gene calls are TRBV14 and TRBJ1-2; no firm D call. CDR3 length: 13 residues. Germline lookup yields CDR1 SGHDN and CDR2 FVKESK. Between the trimmed V and J ends, which lost 1 base and 1 base, there was a span of 4 bases. CDR3 nucleotides: TGTGCCAGCAGCCAAGGACTTAACTATGGCTACACCTTC. Its protein is CASSQGLNYGYTF. Full variable domain (remainder filled in from reference TRBV14 and TRBJ1-2): EAGVTQFPSHSVIEKGQTVTLRCDPISGHDNLYWYRRVMGKEIKFLLHFVKESKQDESGMPNNRFLAERTGGTYSTLKVQPAELEDSGVYFCASSQGLNYGYTFGSGTRLTVV.

The J gene is TRBJ2-3, the V gene TRBV13; D remains unclear. Per the germline V gene, CDR1 is PRHDT and CDR2 is FYEKMQ (reference sequence). CDR3 length: 14 amino acids. With 6 bases removed from V and 0 bases from J, the gap between germline ends came to 10 bases. This CDR3 reads CASSRYDSTDTQYF. The CDR3 nucleotides read TGTGCCAGCAGTCGATATGATAGCACAGATACGCAGTATTTT.

The chain is built from TRBV21-1 and TRBJ2-7. TRBV21-1 is a pseudogene segment. The CDR3 is made up of 13 amino acids. This chain's CDR3 is CASSGTEVYEQYF. The CDR3 nucleotides read TGTGCCAGTTCCGGGACGGAAGTCTACGAGCAGTACTTC.

The chain joins TRBV5-1 to TRBJ1-1, with no clear D. CDR3 length equals 16 residues. V was trimmed by 1 base and J by 1 base, leaving 14 bases between them. Germline V CDR1 and CDR2: SGHRS, YFSETQ. The CDR3 protein is CASSLLIAPTNTEAFF. In DNA form, the CDR3 reads TGCGCCAGCAGCTTGTTGATCGCCCCTACGAACACTGAAGCTTTCTTT. The entire variable domain, with the rest obtained from reference TRBV5-1 and TRBJ1-1, is as follows: KAGVTQTPRYLIKTRGQQVTLSCSPISGHRSVSWYQQTPGQGLQFLFEYFSETQRNKGNFPGRFSGRQFSNSRSEMNVSTLELGDSALYLCASSLLIAPTNTEAFFGQGTRLTVV.

The V gene is TRBV7-2, the J gene TRBJ1-1; D remains ambiguous. Trimming removed 2 bases from V and 1 base from J, with 5 bases in between. Germline V gene sequence: CDR1 SGHTA, CDR2 FQGNSA. The length of the CDR3 is 13 residues. CDR3 in amino acids: CASSLWKNTEAFF. In DNA form, the CDR3 reads TGTGCCAGCAGCTTATGGAAGAACACTGAAGCTTTCTTT.

This chain links TRBV28 with TRBJ1-2, with D possibly matching TRBD1 (5 bases). The CDR3 spans 15 residues. Germline CDR1 MDHEN, CDR2 SYDVKM. V was shortened by 6 bases and J by 4 bases, with 18 bases between the two germline ends. CDR3 nucleotide sequence: TGTGCCAGCAGGCACCCCCAGGGCCCCCTCTATGGCTACACCTTC. The encoded protein is CASRHPQGPLYGYTF.

This clone was counted a few times. V is TRBV25-1 and J is TRBJ1-1; D gene uncertain. The CDR3 totals 14 residues. Germline CDR1 is MGHDK and CDR2 is SYGVNS. Between the trimmed V and J ends, which lost 3 bases and 3 bases, there was a span of 11 bases. CDR3 in DNA: TGTGCCAGCAGTGACCTCAAAAGGGACACTGAAGCTTTCTTT. Translated, it gives CASSDLKRDTEAFF.

CDR3 DNA: TGCGCCAGCAGGGGGGACAGGGCGCCCACTGAAGCTTTCTTT. Amino acid sequence: CASRGDRAPTEAFF. V usage is TRBV5-1 and J usage is TRBJ1-1; 9 bases align to TRBD1. The CDR3 length is 14 residues. Germline CDR1 and CDR2: SGHRS and YFSETQ. The junction had 6 bases not matched to a gene; V was cut back by 5 bases and J by 4 bases. Full variable domain (rest looked up from reference TRBV5-1 and TRBJ1-1): KAGVTQTPRYLIKTRGQQVTLSCSPISGHRSVSWYQQTPGQGLQFLFEYFSETQRNKGNFPGRFSGRQFSNSRSEMNVSTLELGDSALYLCASRGDRAPTEAFFGQGTRLTVV.